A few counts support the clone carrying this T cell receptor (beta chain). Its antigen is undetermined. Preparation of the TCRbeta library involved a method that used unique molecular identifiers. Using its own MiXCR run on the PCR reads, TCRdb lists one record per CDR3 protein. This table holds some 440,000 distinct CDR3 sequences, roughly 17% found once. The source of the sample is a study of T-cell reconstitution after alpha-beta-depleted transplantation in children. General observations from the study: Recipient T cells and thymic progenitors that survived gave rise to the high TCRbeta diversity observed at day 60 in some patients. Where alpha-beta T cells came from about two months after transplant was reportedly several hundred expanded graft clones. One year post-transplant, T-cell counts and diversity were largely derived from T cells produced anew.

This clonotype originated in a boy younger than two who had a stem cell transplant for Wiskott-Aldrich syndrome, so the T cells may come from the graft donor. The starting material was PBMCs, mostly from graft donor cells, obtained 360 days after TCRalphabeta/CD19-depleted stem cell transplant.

As DNA, the CDR3 is TGTGCCAGCAGCTTAGGACTAGTAGCAGAGACCCAGTACTTC. It specifies CASSLGLVAETQYF. The chain couples TRBV7-8 to TRBJ2-5; maybe TRBD2 (6 bases). Between the trimmed V and J ends, which lost 1 base and 4 bases, there was a span of 10 bases. Germline lookup yields CDR1 SGHVS and CDR2 FQNEAQ. The CDR3 has 14 residues.